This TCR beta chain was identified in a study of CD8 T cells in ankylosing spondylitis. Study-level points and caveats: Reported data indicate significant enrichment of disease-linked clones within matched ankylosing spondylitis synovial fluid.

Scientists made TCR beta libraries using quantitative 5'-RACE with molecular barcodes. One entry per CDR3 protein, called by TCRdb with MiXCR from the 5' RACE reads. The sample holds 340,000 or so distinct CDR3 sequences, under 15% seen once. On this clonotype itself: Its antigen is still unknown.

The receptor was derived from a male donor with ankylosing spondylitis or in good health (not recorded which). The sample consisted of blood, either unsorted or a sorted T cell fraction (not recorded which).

CDR3 in amino acids: CASRLDDRGTEAFF. CDR3 coding DNA: TGCGCCAGCAGATTAGACGACAGGGGTACTGAAGCTTTCTTT. The V call is TRBV5-1, the J call TRBJ1-1; TRBD1 aligns across 8 bases. The CDR3 is 14 residues long. Germline CDR1 reads SGHRS; CDR2 reads YFSETQ. V was clipped by 5 bases and J by 5 bases; unmatched bases: 8.